A selection of T cell receptor beta chains follows, all from one sample in a study of T cells in Graves' hyperthyroidism and ophthalmopathy. One entry per CDR3 protein, called by TCRdb with MiXCR from the multiplex PCR reads. The top ten hold 40% of the sample, which has about 380,000 distinct CDR3 sequences, about 18% seen once. The material sequenced was blood. These TCRs come from a man between 18 and 35 years old with Graves' ophthalmopathy. The CDR3 runs from the conserved cysteine through the conserved F or W. Each record gives: clone size, D gene, V gene, CDR3 length, J gene, CDR3 protein, CDR3 DNA. A D gene is named only where the DNA matches it firmly. Not every row has a clone size; where given, it reads once, few, many or a size class.

many	TRBD1	TRBV6-1	14	TRBJ2-1	CASSVGTGFDEQFF	TGTGCCAGCAGTGTCGGGACAGGGTTCGATGAGCAGTTCTTC
many	.	TRBV28	15	TRBJ2-7	CASSPHRLGGYEQYF	TGTGCCAGCAGTCCGCACAGGTTGGGCGGCTACGAGCAGTACTTC
many	.	TRBV20-1	12	TRBJ2-3	CSARDVADTQYF	TGCAGTGCTAGAGATGTGGCAGATACGCAGTATTTT
.	.	TRBV7-8	15	TRBJ2-3	CASSLALGGTDTQYF	TGTGCCAGCAGCTTAGCATTAGGGGGGACAGATACGCAGTATTTT
few	.	TRBV15	13	TRBJ2-7	CATSRAPMGEQYF	TGTGCCACCAGCAGGGCCCCCATGGGGGAGCAGTACTTC
.	.	TRBV10-3	13	TRBJ1-1	CAITPDRYTEAFF	TGTGCCATCACTCCTGACAGATACACTGAAGCTTTCTTT
many	TRBD1	TRBV7-9	13	TRBJ1-2	CASSARQGDGYTF	TGTGCCAGCAGCGCCAGACAGGGTGATGGCTACACCTTC
few	.	TRBV20-1	14	TRBJ2-7	CRVPDWGNQGEQYF	TGCAGAGTCCCTGATTGGGGTAATCAGGGCGAGCAGTACTTC
many	.	TRBV6-2/TRBV6-3	13	TRBJ2-1	CASTSNPPQGQFF	TGTGCCAGCACTTCTAACCCCCCTCAGGGGCAGTTCTTC
few	.	TRBV28	12	TRBJ1-5	CAISTGNQPQHF	TGTGCCATATCAACAGGGAATCAGCCCCAGCATTTT
.	TRBD1	TRBV12-3/TRBV12-4	14	TRBJ1-5	CASSYRGRGQPQHF	TGTGCCAGCAGTTACAGGGGGCGCGGTCAGCCCCAGCATTTT
many	.	TRBV2	12	TRBJ1-6	CASGFGNSPLHF	TGTGCCAGCGGGTTTGGTAATTCACCCCTCCACTTT
many	TRBD2	TRBV27	15	TRBJ2-7	CASSPRRGVSYEQYF	TGTGCCAGCAGTCCCCGCCGGGGGGTCTCCTACGAGCAGTACTTC
.	TRBD2	TRBV3-1	16	TRBJ2-2	CASSRTSGVNTGELFF	TGTGCCAGCAGCCGCACTAGCGGGGTAAACACCGGGGAGCTGTTTTTT
many	TRBD2	TRBV28	15	TRBJ2-1	CASSLSGGAFNEQFF	TGTGCCAGCAGTTTAAGCGGGGGGGCGTTTAATGAGCAGTTCTTC
many	.	TRBV12-3/TRBV12-4	16	TRBJ1-3	CASSFGGSRPGNTIYF	TGTGCCAGCAGTTTCGGGGGCTCCCGGCCGGGAAACACCATATATTTT
many	.	TRBV12-3/TRBV12-4	13	TRBJ2-7	CASSLEGGLEQYF	TGTGCCAGCAGTTTAGAGGGGGGGCTCGAGCAGTACTTC
many	.	TRBV13	13	TRBJ1-2	CASSFGERYGYTF	TGTGCCAGCAGCTTTGGGGAGCGCTATGGCTACACCTTC
.	.	TRBV19	14	TRBJ2-1	CASSIPGGRNEQFF	TGTGCCAGTAGTATCCCCGGGGGCCGGAATGAGCAGTTCTTC
many	.	TRBV6-1	16	TRBJ1-4	CASSAGHVATNEKLFF	TGTGCCAGCAGCGCGGGACATGTTGCAACTAATGAAAAACTGTTTTTT
many	TRBD1	TRBV28	15	TRBJ2-7	CASSIGTGQPYEQYF	TGTGCCAGCAGCATCGGGACAGGGCAACCCTACGAGCAGTACTTC
many	.	TRBV20-1	15	TRBJ1-5	CSATLGGAGNQPQHF	TGCAGTGCTACCCTGGGGGGGGCAGGCAATCAGCCCCAGCATTTT
many	.	TRBV5-1	12	TRBJ1-6	CASSLLGSPLHF	TGCGCCAGCAGCTTGTTAGGATCACCCCTCCACTTT
many	.	TRBV6-1	16	TRBJ2-1	CASSPPVHGSYNEQFF	TGTGCCAGCAGTCCTCCCGTTCATGGCTCCTACAATGAGCAGTTCTTC
.	.	TRBV7-9	15	TRBJ2-5	CASSSLGLDEETQYF	TGTGCCAGCAGCTCCCTCGGGCTAGACGAAGAGACCCAGTACTTC
.	.	TRBV7-9	15	TRBJ2-1	CASSPPGHRLNEQFF	TGTGCCAGCAGCCCACCGGGACACCGGCTCAATGAGCAGTTCTTC
many	TRBD1	TRBV5-6	15	TRBJ1-4	CASSRPGQANEKLFF	TGTGCCAGCAGCCGTCCGGGACAGGCTAATGAAAAACTGTTTTTT
many	.	TRBV5-1	14	TRBJ2-3	CASSSPRGADTQYF	TGCGCCAGCAGCTCCCCGAGGGGGGCAGATACGCAGTATTTT
.	.	TRBV6-6	14	TRBJ2-2	CASSYSRATGELFF	TGTGCCAGCAGTTACTCCAGGGCGACCGGGGAGCTGTTTTTT
few	TRBD1	TRBV4-1	16	TRBJ1-1	CASSRWTGRLNTEAFF	TGCGCCAGCAGCCGATGGACAGGGCGGCTGAACACTGAAGCTTTCTTT
many	.	TRBV20-1	11	TRBJ2-7	CSASLGDEQYF	TGCAGTGCTAGTTTAGGGGACGAGCAGTACTTC
once	TRBD1	TRBV2	14	TRBJ1-1	CASREVDRGLEAFF	TGTGCCAGCAGGGAGGTGGACAGGGGGCTTGAAGCTTTCTTT
few	TRBD1	TRBV5-4	15	TRBJ2-7	CASSPGQGNFYEQYF	TGTGCCAGCAGCCCGGGACAGGGGAACTTCTACGAGCAGTACTTC
many	TRBD2	TRBV11-3	15	TRBJ2-3	CASSPLAGSTDTQYF	TGTGCCAGCAGCCCACTAGCGGGGTCCACAGATACGCAGTATTTT
.	TRBD1	TRBV6-5	14	TRBJ1-1	CASSYSTGETEAFF	TGTGCCAGCAGTTACTCCACAGGGGAGACTGAAGCTTTCTTT
few	.	TRBV6-2/TRBV6-3	17	TRBJ2-1	CASSARGWGDSYNEQFF	TGTGCCAGCAGTGCTAGGGGGTGGGGGGATTCTTACAATGAGCAGTTCTTC
many	TRBD1	TRBV20-1	15	TRBJ2-5	CSATTWDRTVETQYF	TGCAGTGCAACGACCTGGGACAGAACCGTGGAGACCCAGTACTTC
few	TRBD2	TRBV11-1	16	TRBJ2-2	CASSFSSGANTGELFF	TGTGCCAGCAGCTTTTCTAGCGGGGCTAACACCGGGGAGCTGTTTTTT
many	TRBD1	TRBV12-3/TRBV12-4	12	TRBJ2-7	CASGTGFYEQYF	TGTGCCAGCGGGACAGGGTTCTACGAGCAGTACTTC
many	.	TRBV7-2	13	TRBJ1-2	CASSFEGGYGYTF	TGTGCCAGCAGCTTTGAAGGGGGTTATGGCTACACCTTC
many	TRBD1	TRBV12-3/TRBV12-4	16	TRBJ1-5	CASSPANRGYNQPQHF	TGTGCCAGCAGTCCAGCCAACAGGGGCTACAATCAGCCCCAGCATTTT
many	TRBD2	TRBV19	15	TRBJ2-1	CASRPRGGIYNEQFF	TGTGCCAGTAGGCCGCGGGGGGGCATCTACAATGAGCAGTTCTTC
.	.	TRBV19	16	TRBJ1-4	CASKPSEGTTNEKLFF	TGTGCCAGTAAACCCAGTGAGGGGACGACTAATGAAAAACTGTTTTTT
many	.	TRBV2	13	TRBJ1-1	CASSGTWNTEAFF	TGTGCCAGCAGTGGGACGTGGAACACTGAAGCTTTCTTT
many	TRBD2	TRBV27	16	TRBJ2-1	CASSFLGREGGGEQFF	TGTGCCAGCAGTTTCTTGGGCAGGGAGGGAGGCGGGGAGCAGTTCTTC
many	.	TRBV28	14	TRBJ1-6	CASRPPRGAAPLHF	TGTGCCAGCAGACCCCCACGGGGGGCAGCACCCCTCCACTTT
.	.	TRBV5-1	13	TRBJ2-1	CATRHGPNNEQFF	TGCGCCACCCGCCACGGACCAAACAATGAGCAGTTCTTC
.	.	TRBV2	16	TRBJ1-2	CASSRPPGLRNYGYTF	TGTGCCAGTAGTCGCCCCCCCGGACTCCGAAACTATGGCTACACCTTC
many	TRBD2	TRBV3-1	14	TRBJ2-5	CASSQAFGGETQYF	TGTGCCAGCAGCCAAGCTTTCGGGGGGGAGACCCAGTACTTC
many	.	TRBV9	13	TRBJ2-3	CASSAGPGQTQYF	TGTGCCAGCAGCGCAGGACCGGGACAAACGCAGTATTTT
.	TRBD2	TRBV12-3/TRBV12-4	19	TRBJ2-2	CATTSGPSGGGRDTGELFF	TGTGCCACTACCTCTGGGCCTAGCGGGGGGGGGAGGGACACCGGGGAGCTGTTTTTT
many	.	TRBV7-3	15	TRBJ1-1	CASSLGPGQNTEAFF	TGTGCCAGCAGCTTAGGGCCGGGACAGAACACTGAAGCTTTCTTT
many	.	TRBV6-1	16	TRBJ2-1	CASAKGGSSSYNEQFF	TGTGCCAGCGCCAAGGGCGGCTCGAGCTCCTACAATGAGCAGTTCTTC
many	TRBD1	TRBV6-1	13	TRBJ1-5	CASTPDRGRAQHF	TGTGCCAGCACCCCGGACAGGGGTAGGGCCCAGCATTTT
many	.	TRBV7-2	13	TRBJ1-1	CASSLIGDTEAFF	TGTGCCAGCAGCTTAATTGGGGACACTGAAGCTTTCTTT
many	.	TRBV2	13	TRBJ1-5	CASSAQLHQPQHF	TGTGCCAGCAGTGCTCAGCTTCATCAGCCCCAGCATTTT
many	.	TRBV2	13	TRBJ1-2	CASAGIEVGGYTF	TGTGCCAGCGCCGGGATAGAGGTTGGCGGCTACACCTTC
few	TRBD1	TRBV5-1	16	TRBJ1-2	CASSLVGQGVDYGYTF	TGCGCCAGCAGCTTGGTGGGACAGGGAGTAGACTATGGCTACACCTTC
many	.	TRBV5-1	15	TRBJ2-7	CASSLTGGGDYEQYF	TGCGCCAGCAGCTTGACAGGGGGAGGGGATTACGAGCAGTACTTC
few	.	TRBV3-1	13	TRBJ1-2	CASSQGGYNGYTF	TGTGCCAGCAGCCAGGGTGGGTACAACGGCTACACCTTC